This TCR beta chain was retrieved from a study of blood T cells in healthy people across ages (dated by TCRdb to 2014 to 2015). Context from the whole study: In model experiments, template switching captured about one uniquely barcoded TCR beta cDNA molecule for every two T cells. The donors were split into four age groups: young (average around 17 years), middle-aged (about 40), aged (approximately 60) and long-lived (82). To track age-related changes in TCR beta repertoire diversity, the study relied on deep sequencing normalized with unique cDNA molecular identifiers. To avoid experimental bias, donors of different ages were spread randomly across the sequencing lanes. The study analyzed two additional independent replicas of 1 million unique cDNA reads from the same blood draw for two donors, one aged 18 to 29 and one aged 80 or older. The full study reports these points: Observed TCR beta diversity correlated strongly with the percentage of naive T cells measured by flow cytometry. As age increased, observed TCR beta diversity per million T cells dropped in a roughly linear way, and a significant reduction was already evident by age 40. Conclusive comparison of naive and antigen-experienced compartments was prevented by the profiling of bulk unsorted PBMCs. Compared with the aged group, more naive CD4+ T cells, fewer expanded clones and increased TCR diversity were shown by the long-lived group, suggesting age selection. Because donor CMV infection status was unknown, age-related changes in expanded clonotypes were potentially confounded. Estimates of total diversity based on one million sequenced T cells were regarded as lower bounds and as underestimates.

About this clonotype itself: Its antigen is still unknown. No clone much larger than this one lies a single base away; base qualities are absent.

The method behind the library was 5' RACE. TCRdb lists the instrument as Illumina HiSeq 2500. A second PCR of roughly 7 to 11 cycles was run with a J-beta primer mix and a sample-barcoded 5' primer. Each TCR beta cDNA molecule received a unique molecular identifier from a template-switch 5' adaptor carrying 12 random nucleotides. Each sample yielded at least 3 million CDR3-containing paired-end reads. First-strand cDNA was synthesized from all RNA with the Mint cDNA synthesis kit, primed by a TRBC-specific oligonucleotide. Following uracil-DNA glycosylase treatment, a first 18-cycle PCR with universal primers M1SS and BC2_uni_R was performed on all cDNA. As for how the authors treated the data: For normalization, 1 million high-quality reads were randomly selected from each sample, with every read carrying a distinct molecular identifier. Reads with shared molecular identifiers were discarded instead of being binned into consensus sequences. CDR3 identification, clonotype clustering and error correction used MiTCR with a Q25 quality threshold and the strictest error-elimination algorithm. A nonparametric unseen species model with Euler transformation was used to estimate a lower bound on total TCR beta diversity. In-frame beta chains were kept once TCRdb had trimmed the public reads at Q25 with fastp and called clones with MiXCR. Records with the same CDR3 protein are collapsed into one entry carrying the most frequent genes and DNA. Clone size and V and J calls follow TCRdb, not the original study. The sample profile shows some 1.7 million distinct CDR3 sequences; about 28% of them were found once. 7.7% of the sample lies in the top ten.

The 40 or so donors, aged about 6 to 90 years, were systemically healthy Caucasian individuals from Russia. Each donor gave 8 to 10 milliliters of peripheral blood, collected into EDTA-treated Vacutainer tubes. Ficoll-Paque density-gradient centrifugation was used to isolate PBMCs, with at least 7 million obtained per sample. Trizol reagent was used to extract total RNA from PBMCs, with at least 6 micrograms per sample. Naive CD45RAhigh/CD27high T cell percentages were measured by flow cytometry on a PBMC aliquot from every donor. For CDR1 and CDR2, the germline V gene lists SGHVS and FNYEAQ. Trimming leaves V shorter by 5 bases and J shorter by 3 bases, with the junction holding 16 bases beyond the gene matches. The CDR3 goes from the cysteine to the phenylalanine over 17 residues. The retained sequence is limited to the CDR3, 51 bases, with the frame set at the first base.

The receptor was derived from a woman aged 25 to 39 in good health. The rearrangement joined TRBV7-6 to TRBJ2-7, with 7 middle bases fitting TRBD1. Sequenced material: blood. The CDR3 protein sequence reads: CASSPGRYGDRDYEQYF. The DNA reads as follows: TGTGCCAGCAGCCCGGGAAGGTATGGGGACAGAGACTACGAGCAGTACTTC.